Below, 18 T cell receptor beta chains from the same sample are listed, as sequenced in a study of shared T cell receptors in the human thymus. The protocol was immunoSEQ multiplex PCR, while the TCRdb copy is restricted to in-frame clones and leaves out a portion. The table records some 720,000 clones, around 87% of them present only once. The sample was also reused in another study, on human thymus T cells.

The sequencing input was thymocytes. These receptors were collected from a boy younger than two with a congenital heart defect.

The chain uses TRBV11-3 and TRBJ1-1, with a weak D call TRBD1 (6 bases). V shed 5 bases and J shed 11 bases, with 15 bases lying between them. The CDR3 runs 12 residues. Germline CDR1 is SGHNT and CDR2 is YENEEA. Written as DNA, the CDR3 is TGTGCCAGCAGCCCCACCCAGGGGCACGCTTTCTTT. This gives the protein CASSPTQGHAFF. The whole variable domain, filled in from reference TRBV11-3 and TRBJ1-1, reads EAGVVQSPRYKIIEKKQPVAFWCNPISGHNTLYWYLQNLGQGPELLIRYENEEAVDDSQLPKDRFSAERLKGVDSTLKIQPAELGDSAVYLCASSPTQGHAFFGQGTRLTVV.

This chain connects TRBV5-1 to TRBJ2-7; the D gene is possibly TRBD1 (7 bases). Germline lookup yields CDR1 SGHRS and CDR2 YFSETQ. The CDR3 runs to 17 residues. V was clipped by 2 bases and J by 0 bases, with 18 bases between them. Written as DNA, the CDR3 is TGCGCCAGCAGCTTCGTAGAGTGGGGGGACAGCTCCTACGAGCAGTACTTC. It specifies CASSFVEWGDSSYEQYF.

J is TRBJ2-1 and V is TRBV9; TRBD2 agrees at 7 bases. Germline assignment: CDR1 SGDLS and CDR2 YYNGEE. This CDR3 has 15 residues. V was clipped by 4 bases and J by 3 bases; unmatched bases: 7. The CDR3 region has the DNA TGTGCCAGCAGCCCGCTGCGGGGGTACTACAATGAGCAGTTCTTC. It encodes CASSPLRGYYNEQFF.

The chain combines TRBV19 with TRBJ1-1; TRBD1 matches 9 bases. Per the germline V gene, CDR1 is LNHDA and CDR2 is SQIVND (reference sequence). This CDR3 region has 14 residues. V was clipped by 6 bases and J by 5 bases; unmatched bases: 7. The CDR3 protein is CASRQGAGATEAFF. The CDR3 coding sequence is TGTGCCAGTAGACAGGGGGCGGGAGCTACTGAAGCTTTCTTT.

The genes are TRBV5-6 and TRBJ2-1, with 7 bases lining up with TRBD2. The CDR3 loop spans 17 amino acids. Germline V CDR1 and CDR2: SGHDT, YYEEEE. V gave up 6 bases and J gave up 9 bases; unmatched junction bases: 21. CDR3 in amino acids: CASTTRGGTITQGEQFF. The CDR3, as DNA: TGTGCCAGCACCACCCGAGGAGGGACTATCACTCAGGGTGAGCAGTTCTTC.

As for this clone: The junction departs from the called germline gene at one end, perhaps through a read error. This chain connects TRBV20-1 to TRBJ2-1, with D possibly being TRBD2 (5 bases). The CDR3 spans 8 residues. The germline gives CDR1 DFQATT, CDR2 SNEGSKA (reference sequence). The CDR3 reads CSAGPGVF. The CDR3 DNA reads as TGCAGTGCCGGGCCCGGGGTCTTC.

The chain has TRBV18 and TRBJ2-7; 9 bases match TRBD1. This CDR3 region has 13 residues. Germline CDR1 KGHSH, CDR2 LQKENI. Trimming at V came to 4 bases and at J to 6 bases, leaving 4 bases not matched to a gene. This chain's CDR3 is CASSHRGPTEQYF. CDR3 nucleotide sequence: TGTGCCAGCTCACACAGGGGGCCCACCGAGCAGTACTTC.

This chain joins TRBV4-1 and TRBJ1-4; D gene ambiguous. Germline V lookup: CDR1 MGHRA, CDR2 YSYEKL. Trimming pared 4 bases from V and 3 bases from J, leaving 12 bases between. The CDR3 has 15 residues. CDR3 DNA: TGCGCCAGCAGCCCTCACCCGGGGTCTAATGAAAAACTGTTTTTT. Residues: CASSPHPGSNEKLFF.

CDR3 nucleotides: TGTGCCAGCAGCTTAGCCCTATCCCCTCAGGGGGCGGGTGACTATGGCTACACCTTC. Its protein is CASSLALSPQGAGDYGYTF. The chain combines TRBV13 with TRBJ1-2; 8 bases agree with TRBD1. The ends lost 1 base at V and 3 bases at J; junction bases unmatched: 16. Germline V gives CDR1 PRHDT, CDR2 FYEKMQ (reference sequence). This CDR3 comprises 19 residues.

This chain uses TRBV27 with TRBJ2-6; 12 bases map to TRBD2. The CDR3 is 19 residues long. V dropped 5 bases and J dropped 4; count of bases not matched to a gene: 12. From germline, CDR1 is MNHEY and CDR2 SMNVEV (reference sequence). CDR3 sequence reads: CASSLPPSGRDPGANVLTF. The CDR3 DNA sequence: TGTGCCAGCAGTCTACCCCCTAGCGGGAGGGACCCCGGGGCCAACGTCCTGACTTTC.

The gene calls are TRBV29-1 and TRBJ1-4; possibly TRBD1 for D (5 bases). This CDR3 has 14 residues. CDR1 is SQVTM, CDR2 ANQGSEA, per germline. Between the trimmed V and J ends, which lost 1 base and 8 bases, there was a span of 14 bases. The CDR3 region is CSVEVGGKNEKLFF. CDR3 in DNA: TGCAGCGTTGAAGTCGGGGGGAAGAACGAAAAACTGTTTTTT.

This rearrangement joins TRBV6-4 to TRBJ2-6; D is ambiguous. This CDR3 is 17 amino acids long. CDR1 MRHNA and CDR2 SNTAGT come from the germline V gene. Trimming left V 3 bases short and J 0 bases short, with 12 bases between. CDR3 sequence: CASSEGVSRSGANVLTF. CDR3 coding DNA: TGTGCCAGCAGTGAAGGAGTGTCCCGCTCTGGGGCCAACGTCCTGACTTTC.

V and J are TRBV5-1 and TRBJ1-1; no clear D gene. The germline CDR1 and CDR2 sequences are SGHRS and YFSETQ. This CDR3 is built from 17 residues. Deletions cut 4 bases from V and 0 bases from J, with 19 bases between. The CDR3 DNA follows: TGCGCCAGCAGCCAGACACGCGGAGGCGCCATGAACACTGAAGCTTTCTTT. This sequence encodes CASSQTRGGAMNTEAFF.

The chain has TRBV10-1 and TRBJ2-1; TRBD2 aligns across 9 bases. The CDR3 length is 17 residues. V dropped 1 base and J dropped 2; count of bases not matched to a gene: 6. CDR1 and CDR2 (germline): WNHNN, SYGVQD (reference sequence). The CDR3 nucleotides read TGCGCCAGCAGTGAGTGGCGGGAGGGGGGGACCTACAATGAGCAGTTCTTC. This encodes CASSEWREGGTYNEQFF.

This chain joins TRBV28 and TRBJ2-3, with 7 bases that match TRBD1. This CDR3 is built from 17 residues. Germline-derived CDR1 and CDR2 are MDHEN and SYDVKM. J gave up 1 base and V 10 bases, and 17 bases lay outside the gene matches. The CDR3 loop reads CATPWWDSHTRTDTQYF. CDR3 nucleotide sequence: TGTGCCACCCCCTGGTGGGACAGTCACACCCGCACAGATACGCAGTATTTT.

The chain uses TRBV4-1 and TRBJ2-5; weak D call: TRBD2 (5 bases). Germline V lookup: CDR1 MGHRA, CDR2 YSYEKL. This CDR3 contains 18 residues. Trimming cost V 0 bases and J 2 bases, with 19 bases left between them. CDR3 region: CASSQDVRPSQLQETQYF. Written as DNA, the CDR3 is TGCGCCAGCAGCCAAGATGTTAGGCCTAGCCAACTTCAAGAGACCCAGTACTTC.

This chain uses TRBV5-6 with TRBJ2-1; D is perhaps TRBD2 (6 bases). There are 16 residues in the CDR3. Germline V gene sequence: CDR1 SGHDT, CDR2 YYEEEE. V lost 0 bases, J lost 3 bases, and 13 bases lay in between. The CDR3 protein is CASSLAGGTFYNEQFF. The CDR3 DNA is TGTGCCAGCAGCTTGGCTGGCGGGACCTTCTACAATGAGCAGTTCTTC.

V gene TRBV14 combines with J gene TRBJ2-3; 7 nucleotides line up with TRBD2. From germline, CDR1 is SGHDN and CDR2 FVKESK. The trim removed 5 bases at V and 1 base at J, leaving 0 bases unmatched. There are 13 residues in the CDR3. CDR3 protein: CASSTSGTDTQYF. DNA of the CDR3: TGTGCCAGCAGCACTAGCGGCACAGATACGCAGTATTTT.